The clone carrying this TCR beta chain appeared once. Its target is unknown. The CDR3 sequence is 13 residues long. Deletions cut 9 bases from V and 0 bases from J, with 9 bases between. Germline V CDR1 and CDR2: MNHEY, SMNVEV (reference sequence). This entry comes from a study of response to subunit inactivated influenza vaccine. Via MiXCR, TCRdb re-called the RT-PCR reads, giving one row per CDR3 protein. The table shows about 780,000 distinct CDR3 sequences, with approximately 18% occurring only once. General study results and limits: Only a handful of new T cells, the authors suggested, are recruited with each seasonal influenza vaccination.

This TCR was sampled from a man in his fifties who received an inactivated influenza vaccine. The V and J genes are TRBV27 and TRBJ2-1; the D gene is possibly TRBD2 (6 bases). Sequenced material: PBMCs from blood, taken about 5 days after vaccination. The CDR3 sequence: CASAGSSYNEQFF. The CDR3 bases are TGTGCCAGTGCGGGGAGCTCCTACAATGAGCAGTTCTTC.